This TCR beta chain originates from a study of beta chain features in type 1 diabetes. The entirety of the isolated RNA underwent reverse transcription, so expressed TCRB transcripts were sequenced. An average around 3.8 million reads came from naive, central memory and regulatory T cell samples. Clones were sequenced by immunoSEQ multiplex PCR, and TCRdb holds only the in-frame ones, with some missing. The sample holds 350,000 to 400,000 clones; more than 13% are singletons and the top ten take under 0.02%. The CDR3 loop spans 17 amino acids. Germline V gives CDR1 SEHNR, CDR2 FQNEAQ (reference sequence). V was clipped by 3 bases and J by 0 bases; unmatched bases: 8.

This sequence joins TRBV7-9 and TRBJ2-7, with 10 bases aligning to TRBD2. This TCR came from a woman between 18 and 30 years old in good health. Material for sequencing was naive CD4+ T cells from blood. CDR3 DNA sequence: TGTGCCAGCAGCTTGTTCTCGGGACTAGCGATCTCCTACGAGCAGTACTTC. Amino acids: CASSLFSGLAISYEQYF.